Following are 9 T cell receptor beta chains from one sample sequenced in a study of blood T cell repertoires in COVID-19. Measured with immunoSEQ multiplex PCR; TCRdb has only the in-frame clones, and not every one. Seen here are more than 250,000 clones, almost 85% observed once, and the top ten hold 5.1%. Sequencing was performed on peripheral blood. Source of these receptors: a man in his forties or fifties with active or convalescent COVID-19.

The V gene is TRBV6-5, the J gene TRBJ1-2; D is unresolved. The germline gives CDR1 MNHEY, CDR2 SVGAGI. This CDR3 region has 12 residues. The V gene lost 7 bases and the J gene lost 4 bases, with 10 bases spanning the gap. In DNA, the CDR3 is TGTGCCAGCATTGGCAGCGCCTATGGCTACACCTTC. Amino acids: CASIGSAYGYTF.

This clone has a handful of counts. V is TRBV5-1 and J is TRBJ1-5; weak D call: TRBD1 (5 bases). There are 17 residues in the CDR3. V lost 0 bases and J lost 4, with 17 bases in between. CDR1 is SGHRS, CDR2 YFSETQ, per germline. CDR3 sequence reads: CASSLVNAGDGNQPQHF. As DNA, the CDR3 is TGCGCCAGCAGCTTGGTTAATGCGGGGGACGGGAATCAGCCCCAGCATTTT.

The V gene is TRBV25-1, the J gene TRBJ2-1; 13 bases line up with TRBD2. The CDR3 sequence is 15 residues long. V gave up 2 bases and J gave up 7 bases; unmatched junction bases: 2. The germline V gene encodes CDR1 MGHDK and CDR2 SYGVNS. The CDR3 sequence: CASSEGLAGVNEQFF. CDR3 bases: TGTGCCAGCAGTGAAGGACTAGCGGGAGTTAATGAGCAGTTCTTC.

The rearrangement uses TRBV5-8 and TRBJ2-6; D uncertain. Germline lookup yields CDR1 SGHTS and CDR2 YDEGEE. This CDR3 region has 15 residues. Trimming left V 1 base short and J 4 bases short, with 9 bases between. CDR3 residues: CASSLLLPGANVLTF. The CDR3 region has the DNA TGTGCCAGCAGCTTGTTACTTCCCGGGGCCAACGTCCTGACTTTC.

The chain has TRBV5-6 and TRBJ1-5; D remains ambiguous. The V gene lost 0 bases and the J gene lost 9 bases, with 7 bases spanning the gap. The germline CDR1 and CDR2 sequences are SGHDT and YYEEEE. The CDR3 runs 12 residues. Here the CDR3 DNA reads TGTGCCAGCAGCTTGGGTCGCGGGCCCCAGCATTTT. This codes for CASSLGRGPQHF.

V and J are TRBV9 and TRBJ1-1; D is ambiguous. Deletions cut 3 bases from V and 1 base from J, with 10 bases between. The CDR3 is made up of 14 amino acids. Germline V gene data show CDR1 as SGDLS and CDR2 as YYNGEE. Here the CDR3 DNA reads TGTGCCAGCAGCGCCCGCCCAGAGAACACTGAAGCTTTCTTT. It yields the protein CASSARPENTEAFF. The full variable domain, in which reference TRBV9 and TRBJ1-1 provide the parts outside the CDR3, is DSGVTQTPKHLITATGQRVTLRCSPRSGDLSVYWYQQSLDQGLQFLIQYYNGEERAKGNILERFSAQQFPDLHSELNLSSLELGDSALYFCASSARPENTEAFFGQGTRLTVV.

The chain has TRBV9 and TRBJ1-4; D may be TRBD1 (6 bases). V was shortened by 4 bases and J by 3 bases, with 13 bases between the two germline ends. In germline, CDR1 is SGDLS, CDR2 YYNGEE. This CDR3 spans 15 amino acids. The CDR3 protein is CASSTETGPNEKLFF. The CDR3 DNA sequence: TGTGCCAGCAGCACCGAGACAGGCCCTAATGAAAAACTGTTTTTT.

The chain combines TRBV30 with TRBJ1-2; possibly TRBD1 for D (5 bases). The CDR3 spans 14 residues. Trimming left V 6 bases short and J 4 bases short, with 18 bases between. Germline values: CDR1 GTSNPN, CDR2 SVGIG (reference sequence). The CDR3: CACPRLGGFYGYTF. The CDR3 DNA is TGTGCCTGTCCCCGGCTGGGGGGGTTCTATGGCTACACCTTC.

The chain links TRBV19 to TRBJ2-5, with D possibly being TRBD1 (6 bases). The CDR3 covers 16 residues. V lost 5 bases to trimming and J lost 2 bases, with 18 bases between them. Germline-derived CDR1 and CDR2 are LNHDA and SQIVND (reference sequence). The CDR3 loop is CASSPRQDYEQETQYF. DNA of the CDR3: TGTGCCAGTAGTCCCCGACAGGATTACGAGCAAGAGACCCAGTACTTC.